The sequence of this T cell receptor beta chain was determined in a study of T cell repertoires in cytomegalovirus infection. For this clonotype: Antigen: not known.

One entry per CDR3 protein, called by TCRdb with MiXCR from the reads. The data hold fewer than 950,000 distinct CDR3 sequences, with 32% observed a single time. The TCR comes from a human donor in good health (CMV status not recorded). Some clones in this sample may be carry-over from other donors' samples. The input for sequencing was cultured CD8+ T cells from PBMCs, taken from culture after CMV antigen stimulation.

The CDR3 DNA follows: TGCAGTGCTTGTCAGGGGCGGCTTGGCTACGAGCAGTACTTC. The encoded protein is CSACQGRLGYEQYF. The chain employs TRBV20-1 and TRBJ2-7, with D possibly matching TRBD1 (6 bases). V was cut by 5 bases and J by 3 bases, with 17 bases left in between. Germline CDR1 reads DFQATT; CDR2 reads SNEGSKA (reference sequence). CDR3 length: 14 amino acids.